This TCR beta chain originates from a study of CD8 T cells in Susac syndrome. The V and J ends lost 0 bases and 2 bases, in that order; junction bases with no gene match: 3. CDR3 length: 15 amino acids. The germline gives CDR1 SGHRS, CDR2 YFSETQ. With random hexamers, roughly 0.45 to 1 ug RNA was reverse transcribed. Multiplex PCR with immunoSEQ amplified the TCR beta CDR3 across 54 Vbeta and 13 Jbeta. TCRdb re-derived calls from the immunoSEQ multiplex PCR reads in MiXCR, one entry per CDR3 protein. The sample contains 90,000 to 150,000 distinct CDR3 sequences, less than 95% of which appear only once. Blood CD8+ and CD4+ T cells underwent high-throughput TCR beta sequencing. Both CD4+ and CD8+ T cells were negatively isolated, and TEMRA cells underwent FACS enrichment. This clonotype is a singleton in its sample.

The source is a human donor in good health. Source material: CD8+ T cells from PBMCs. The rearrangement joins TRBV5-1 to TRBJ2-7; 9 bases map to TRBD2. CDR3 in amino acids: CASSLATSGTYEQYF. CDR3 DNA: TGCGCCAGCAGCTTGGCGACTAGCGGTACCTACGAGCAGTACTTC.